The 20 T cell receptor beta chains presented below share a single source sample, sequenced in a study of T cell responses to AZD1222 COVID-19 vaccine. Sequencing was performed with immunoSEQ multiplex PCR; in TCRdb, only in-frame clones are kept and a portion is missing. Here the sample spans 200,000 to 300,000 clones, just over 90% being singletons. The sample in question was peripheral blood, obtained on day 0 of AZD1222 vaccination. The source of these receptors is an adult in good health.

The chain recombines TRBV18 with TRBJ1-2; TRBD1 matches at 7 bases. Losses at the gene ends were 5 bases for V and 0 bases for J; bases not matched to a gene: 6. CDR3 size: 15 residues. CDR1 is KGHSH, CDR2 LQKENI, per germline. Here the CDR3 DNA reads TGTGCCAGCTCAACCACGGGGACAGCTAACTATGGCTACACCTTC. This translates into CASSTTGTANYGYTF.

The J gene is TRBJ1-3, the V gene TRBV5-1; D is unclear. Germline-derived CDR1 and CDR2 are SGHRS and YFSETQ. V gave up 0 bases and J gave up 3 bases, with 7 bases separating them. The CDR3 totals 14 residues. CDR3 in DNA: TGCGCCAGCAGCTTGGGTAGTGGTGGAAACACCATATATTTT. Protein: CASSLGSGGNTIYF.

The chain links TRBV7-9 to TRBJ1-1, with 7 nucleotides matching TRBD1. V shed 3 bases, J shed 3 bases, and the junction held 7 bases outside the gene matches. Germline V gives CDR1 SEHNR, CDR2 FQNEAQ (reference sequence). CDR3 size: 15 residues. CDR3 nucleotides: TGTGCCAGCAGCTTGATAAAGGGGGCGGACACTGAAGCTTTCTTT. Protein: CASSLIKGADTEAFF.

This clone appeared a single time. The chain is built from TRBV2 and TRBJ2-3; 7 bases align to TRBD2. J lost 0 bases, V lost 10 bases, and 10 bases had no gene match. Germline V gives CDR1 SNHLY, CDR2 FYNNEI. The CDR3 totals 15 residues. CDR3 sequence reads: CATGELAASTDTQYF. CDR3 DNA sequence: TGTGCCACCGGGGAGCTAGCGGCGAGCACAGATACGCAGTATTTT.

The rearrangement joins TRBV2 to TRBJ2-7; D is undetermined. The CDR3 length is 12 residues. Trimming took off 7 bases at V and 0 bases at J, with 7 bases between the two ends. Germline V gene lookup returns CDR1 SNHLY and CDR2 FYNNEI. The CDR3 region has the DNA TGTGCCAGCACCTCGCACTCCTACGAGCAGTACTTC. Residues: CASTSHSYEQYF.

The chain employs TRBV29-1 and TRBJ2-5, with 9 bases that match TRBD1. Per germline, CDR1 SQVTM and CDR2 ANQGSEA. This CDR3 spans 12 amino acids. The junction had 4 bases not matched to a gene; V was cut back by 7 bases and J by 4 bases. CDR3 amino acids: CSALTGGETQYF. The CDR3 DNA reads TGCAGCGCCCTGACAGGGGGAGAGACCCAGTACTTC.

This chain connects TRBV10-2 to TRBJ2-7; TRBD1 or TRBD2 may be the D gene (5 bases each). The CDR3 covers 14 residues. Trimming removed 3 bases at V and 3 bases at J, with 12 bases between. CDR1 WSHSY and CDR2 SAAADI come from the germline V gene. CDR3 in DNA: TGCGCCAGCAGTGATTGGGACGGTTACTACGAGCAGTACTTC. As protein: CASSDWDGYYEQYF.

The chain is built from TRBV5-4 and TRBJ2-5, with 7 positions matching TRBD1. Trimming cost V 4 bases and J 2 bases; bases outside gene matches: 5. Germline V gives CDR1 SGHNT, CDR2 YYREEE (reference sequence). The CDR3 consists of 14 residues. CDR3 sequence reads: CASSNRQGQETQYF. The CDR3 bases are TGTGCCAGCAGCAACAGACAGGGACAAGAGACCCAGTACTTC.

This clone was counted once. V and J are TRBV2 and TRBJ2-7; a weak D match, TRBD1 (5 bases). The CDR3 covers 13 residues. V lost 6 bases, J lost 6 bases, and 15 bases lay in between. Germline assignment: CDR1 SNHLY and CDR2 FYNNEI. This CDR3 is CASRIGPRGEQYF. In DNA, the CDR3 is TGTGCCAGCAGAATAGGGCCAAGGGGCGAGCAGTACTTC.

The chain recombines TRBV28 with TRBJ1-5, with unresolved D. CDR1 and CDR2 (germline): MDHEN, SYDVKM. With 4 bases removed from V and 0 bases from J, the gap between germline ends came to 4 bases. CDR3 length equals 13 residues. This CDR3 is CASSSLSNQPQHF. The CDR3 DNA reads TGTGCCAGCAGTTCACTTAGCAATCAGCCCCAGCATTTT.

The V and J genes are TRBV7-9 and TRBJ2-7; D is tentatively TRBD1 or TRBD2 (5 bases each). V dropped 0 bases and J dropped 7 bases, with 13 bases sitting between them. The CDR3 covers 14 residues. Germline loops: CDR1 SEHNR, CDR2 FQNEAQ (reference sequence). CDR3 sequence: CASSLAGVMGEQYF. The CDR3 coding sequence is TGTGCCAGCAGCTTAGCGGGGGTGATGGGGGAGCAGTACTTC.

The rearrangement links TRBV28 to TRBJ2-4; 7 positions agree with TRBD1. Germline V CDR1 and CDR2: MDHEN, SYDVKM. Losses at the gene ends were 5 bases for V and 4 bases for J; bases not matched to a gene: 17. This CDR3 contains 18 residues. For the CDR3, the DNA is TGTGCCAGCAGTCTACCCACTGGGCGACAGGGCCCGAAAAACATTCAGTACTTC. Translation: CASSLPTGRQGPKNIQYF.

This sequence joins TRBV14 and TRBJ2-1, with D tentatively TRBD1 (6 bases). V shed 2 bases and J shed 1 base, with 15 bases lying between them. This CDR3 has 17 amino acids. The germline V gene encodes CDR1 SGHDN and CDR2 FVKESK. As DNA, the CDR3 is TGTGCCAGCAGCCAATCCAGACAGGCCCTTTCCTACAATGAGCAGTTCTTC. This sequence encodes CASSQSRQALSYNEQFF.

This chain connects TRBV6-5 to TRBJ1-6; D ambiguous. Germline V CDR1 and CDR2: MNHEY, SVGAGI. This CDR3 is built from 14 residues. V was cut by 2 bases and J by 4 bases, with 6 bases left in between. The CDR3, as DNA: TGTGCCAGCAGTTACAAAGTTTATAATTCACCCCTCCACTTT. Protein sequence: CASSYKVYNSPLHF.

This clone was counted a single time. This chain joins TRBV29-1 and TRBJ2-1; TRBD2 matches 11 bases. The CDR3 extends over 14 amino acids. The germline CDR1 and CDR2 sequences are SQVTM and ANQGSEA. V was pared by 6 bases and J by 2 bases, with 3 bases of the junction left unmatched. The CDR3 coding sequence is TGCAGCGTGGATAGCGGGAGGGCCTACAATGAGCAGTTCTTC. Its translation: CSVDSGRAYNEQFF.

V and J are TRBV7-2 and TRBJ2-3; D is unresolved. Germline CDR1 reads SGHTA; CDR2 reads FQGNSA. The CDR3 has 17 amino acids. The V gene lost 3 bases and the J gene lost 0 bases, with 16 bases spanning the gap. The CDR3 region is CASSFRLLSHSTDTQYF. The CDR3 region has the DNA TGTGCCAGCAGCTTTCGCCTGCTGAGCCATAGCACAGATACGCAGTATTTT. The full variable domain, in which reference TRBV7-2 and TRBJ2-3 provide the parts outside the CDR3, is GAGVSQSPSNKVTEKGKDVELRCDPISGHTALYWYRQSLGQGLEFLIYFQGNSAPDKSGLPSDRFSAERTGGSVSTLTIQRTQQEDSAVYLCASSFRLLSHSTDTQYFGPGTRLTVL.

This rearrangement joins TRBV15 to TRBJ1-1, with 7 bases identical to TRBD1. The ends lost 1 base at V and 5 bases at J; junction bases unmatched: 10. The CDR3 covers 16 residues. CDR1 and CDR2 (germline): LNHNV, YYDKDF (reference sequence). The CDR3 reads CATSRARQGIGTEAFF. CDR3 nucleotide sequence: TGTGCCACCAGCAGAGCCCGACAGGGAATAGGGACTGAAGCTTTCTTT.

The genes are TRBV4-3 and TRBJ2-5; TRBD2 aligns across 8 bases. Germline lookup yields CDR1 LGHNA and CDR2 YSLEER. V lost 0 bases, J lost 2 bases, and 2 bases stayed unmatched. The CDR3 is 15 amino acids. CDR3 bases: TGCGCCAGCAGCCAAGATGCTAGCGGGCAAGAGACCCAGTACTTC. Its translation is CASSQDASGQETQYF.

The V call is TRBV10-3, the J call TRBJ2-3, with D uncertain. The V gene's germline CDR1 is ENHRY and CDR2 SYGVKD. This CDR3 has 11 amino acids. Trimming took 6 bases from V and 1 from J, leaving 2 bases between them. This CDR3 is CAIRGTDTQYF. The CDR3 DNA follows: TGTGCCATCAGGGGCACAGATACGCAGTATTTT.

The chain has TRBV11-2 and TRBJ1-6; D remains unclear. The V end lost 0 bases, the J end lost 7 bases, and 10 bases lay between the germline ends. This CDR3 region has 15 residues. CDR1 SGHAT and CDR2 FQNNGV come from the germline V gene. The CDR3 DNA follows: TGTGCCAGCAGCTTAGAGGGGATTAACAATTCACCCCTCCACTTT. Translating it yields CASSLEGINNSPLHF. Using reference TRBV11-2 and TRBJ1-6 for the parts outside the CDR3, the full variable domain is EAGVAQSPRYKIIEKRQSVAFWCNPISGHATLYWYQQILGQGPKLLIQFQNNGVVDDSQLPKDRFSAERLKGVDSTLKIQPAKLEDSAVYLCASSLEGINNSPLHFGNGTRLTVT.